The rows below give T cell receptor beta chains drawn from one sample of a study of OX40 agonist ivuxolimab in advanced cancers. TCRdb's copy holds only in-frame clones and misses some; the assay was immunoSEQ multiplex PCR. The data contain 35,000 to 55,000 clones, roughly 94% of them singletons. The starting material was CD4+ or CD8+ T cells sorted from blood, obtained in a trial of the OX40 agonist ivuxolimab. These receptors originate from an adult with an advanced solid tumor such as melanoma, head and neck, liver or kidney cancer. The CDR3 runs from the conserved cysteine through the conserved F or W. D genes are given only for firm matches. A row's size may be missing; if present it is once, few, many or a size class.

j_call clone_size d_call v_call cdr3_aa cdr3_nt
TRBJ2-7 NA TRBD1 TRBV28 CASSLRRAGGAYEQYF TGTGCCAGCAGTTTGCGTCGGGCAGGGGGAGCCTACGAGCAGTACTTC
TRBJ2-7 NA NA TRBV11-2 CASSLFRSSPDEQYF TGTGCCAGCAGCTTATTTCGATCCTCCCCTGACGAGCAGTACTTC
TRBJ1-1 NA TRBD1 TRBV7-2 CASSLDRGQVNTEAFF TGTGCCAGCAGCTTAGACAGGGGGCAGGTGAACACTGAAGCTTTCTTT
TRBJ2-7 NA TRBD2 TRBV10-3 CAISEFDGSGGEQYF TGTGCCATCAGTGAGTTTGACGGGAGCGGGGGCGAGCAGTACTTC
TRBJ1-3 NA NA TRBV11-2 CASSSGPRNTIYF TGTGCCAGCAGCTCGGGACCACGAAACACCATATATTTT
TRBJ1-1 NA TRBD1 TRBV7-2 CASSPWDSRTLNTEAFF TGTGCCAGCAGCCCCTGGGACAGCCGAACCCTGAACACTGAAGCTTTCTTT
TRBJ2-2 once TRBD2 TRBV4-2 CASSQVLAGGRTGELFF TGTGCCAGCAGCCAAGTCCTAGCGGGAGGACGCACCGGGGAGCTGTTTTTT
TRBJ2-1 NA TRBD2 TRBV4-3 CASSQVGLAAHNEQFF TGCGCCAGCAGCCAAGTCGGACTAGCGGCACACAATGAGCAGTTCTTC
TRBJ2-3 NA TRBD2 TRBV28 CASSLLAGGSTDTQYF TGTGCCAGCAGTTTATTAGCGGGAGGTAGCACAGATACGCAGTATTTT
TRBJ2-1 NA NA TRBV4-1 CASSQALLLGNEQFF TGCGCCAGCAGCCAAGCCCTCCTCCTAGGCAATGAGCAGTTCTTC
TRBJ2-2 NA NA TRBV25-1 CASSEFRNTGELFF TGTGCCAGCAGTGAATTCAGAAACACCGGGGAGCTGTTTTTT
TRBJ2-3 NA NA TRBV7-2 CASTRDSRSTDTQYF TGTGCCAGCACTCGGGACTCGAGGTCAACAGATACGCAGTATTTT
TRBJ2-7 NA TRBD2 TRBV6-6 CASSWTSGSYEQYF TGTGCCAGCAGTTGGACTAGCGGGAGCTACGAGCAGTACTTC
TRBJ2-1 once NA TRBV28 CASSPRTETYNEQFF TGTGCCAGCAGTCCCAGGACAGAGACCTACAATGAGCAGTTCTTC
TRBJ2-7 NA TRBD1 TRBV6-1 CASSLTGGIDEQYF TGTGCCAGCAGTTTGACAGGGGGGATAGATGAGCAGTACTTC
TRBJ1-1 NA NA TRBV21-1 CASSKVGGQTEAFF TGTGCCAGCAGCAAAGTCGGAGGACAGACTGAAGCTTTCTTT
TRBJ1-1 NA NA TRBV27 CASSPGLNTEAFF TGTGCCAGCAGTCCAGGACTGAACACTGAAGCTTTCTTT
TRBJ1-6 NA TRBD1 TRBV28 CASTAGSRGDSPLHF TGTGCCAGCACCGCGGGGAGCAGGGGGGATTCACCCCTCCACTTT
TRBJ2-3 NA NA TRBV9 CASSVDGDVSTDTQYF TGTGCCAGCAGCGTAGACGGGGACGTGAGCACAGATACGCAGTATTTT
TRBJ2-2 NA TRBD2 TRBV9 CASSVPAAGAGVTGELFF TGTGCCAGCAGCGTCCCGGCGGCGGGAGCTGGGGTCACCGGGGAGCTGTTTTTT
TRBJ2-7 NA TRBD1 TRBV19 CASSGPGGPYEQYF TGTGCCAGTAGTGGGCCAGGGGGCCCCTACGAGCAGTACTTC
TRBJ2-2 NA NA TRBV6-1 CASRRTTGELFF TGTGCCAGCAGGCGGACGACCGGGGAGCTGTTTTTT
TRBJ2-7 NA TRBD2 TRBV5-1 CASSLRGLAGGAYEQYF TGCGCCAGCAGCTTGCGGGGACTAGCGGGAGGCGCCTACGAGCAGTACTTC
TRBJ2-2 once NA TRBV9 CASSVGTLLPATGELFF TGTGCCAGCAGCGTAGGTACCCTCCTCCCCGCCACCGGGGAGCTGTTTTTT
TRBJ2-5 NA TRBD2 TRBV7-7 CASSLGQGLALQETQYF TGTGCTAGCAGCTTAGGGCAAGGACTAGCCCTTCAAGAGACCCAGTACTTC
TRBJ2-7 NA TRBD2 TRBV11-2 CASSLDLRLAGDEQYF TGTGCCAGCAGCTTAGATCTCCGACTAGCGGGAGACGAGCAGTACTTC
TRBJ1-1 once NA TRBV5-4 CASRSLSENTEAFF TGTGCCAGCAGATCCTTATCCGAGAACACTGAAGCTTTCTTT
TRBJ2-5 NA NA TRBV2 CASSVRGQETQYF TGTGCCAGCAGTGTAAGGGGGCAAGAGACCCAGTACTTC
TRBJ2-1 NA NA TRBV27 CASSRPTGRESMSTYNEQFF TGTGCCAGCAGTCGCCCGACAGGTAGGGAAAGCATGTCTACCTACAATGAGCAGTTCTTC
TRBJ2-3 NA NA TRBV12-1 CASSQFGQGSEDTQYF NA
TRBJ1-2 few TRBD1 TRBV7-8 CASSQTGTAYGYTF TGTGCCAGCAGCCAAACCGGGACAGCCTATGGCTACACCTTC
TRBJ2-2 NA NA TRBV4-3 CASSQAFNGGTVGELFF TGCGCCAGCAGCCAAGCATTTAATGGGGGGACTGTCGGGGAGCTGTTTTTT
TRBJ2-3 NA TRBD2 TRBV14 CASSRPGLAGDARVGDTQYF TGTGCCAGCAGCCGACCGGGACTAGCGGGAGACGCCCGGGTAGGAGATACGCAGTATTTT
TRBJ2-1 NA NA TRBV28 CASNRPGSGEQFF TGTGCCAGCAACAGACCCGGGAGTGGTGAGCAGTTCTTC
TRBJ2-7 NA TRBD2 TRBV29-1 CSVGEGLYEQYF TGCAGCGTTGGGGAGGGGCTTTACGAGCAGTACTTC
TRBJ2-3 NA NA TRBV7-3 CASSLTGSTDTQYF TGTGCCAGCAGCTTAACCGGCTCCACAGATACGCAGTATTTT
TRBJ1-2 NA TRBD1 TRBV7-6 CASSLDRGLDGYTF TGTGCCAGCAGCTTAGACAGGGGGCTTGACGGCTACACCTTC
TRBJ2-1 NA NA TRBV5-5 CASSLPGSNNEQFF TGTGCCAGCAGCTTGCCAGGGTCCAACAATGAGCAGTTCTTC
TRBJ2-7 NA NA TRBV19 CASSPTAGLGEQYF TGTGCCAGTAGTCCGACCGCGGGCCTAGGCGAGCAGTACTTC
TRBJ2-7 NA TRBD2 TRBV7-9 CASSSLREGHYEQYF TGTGCCAGCAGCTCCCTGCGGGAGGGCCACTACGAGCAGTACTTC
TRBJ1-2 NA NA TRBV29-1 CSVEPGTNYGYTF TGCAGCGTTGAACCCGGGACCAACTATGGCTACACCTTC
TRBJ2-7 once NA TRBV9 CASSVGYQGGWEQYF TGTGCCAGCAGCGTAGGCTATCAGGGCGGTTGGGAGCAGTACTTC
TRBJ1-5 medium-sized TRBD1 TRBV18 CASSLGQDYQPQHF TGTGCCAGCTCACTCGGACAGGACTATCAGCCCCAGCATTTT
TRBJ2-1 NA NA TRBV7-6 CASSPTGLRKYNEQFF TGTGCCAGCAGCCCTACCGGACTGAGGAAGTACAATGAGCAGTTCTTC
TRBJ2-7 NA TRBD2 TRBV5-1 CASSLLKSGTRPYGQYF TGCGCCAGCAGCTTGTTAAAATCCGGGACTAGACCCTACGGGCAGTACTTC
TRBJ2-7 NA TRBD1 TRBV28 CASSFRTGVNEQYF TGTGCCAGCAGTTTCAGGACAGGGGTAAACGAGCAGTACTTC
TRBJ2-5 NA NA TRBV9 CASNVGGGETQYF TGTGCCAGCAACGTTGGGGGTGGCGAGACCCAGTACTTC
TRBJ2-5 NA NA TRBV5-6 CASSLARETQYF TGTGCCAGCAGCTTGGCACGAGAGACCCAGTACTTC
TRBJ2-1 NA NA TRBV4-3 CASSQDGSIAEDEQFF TGCGCCAGCAGCCAAGATGGGTCCATCGCCGAGGATGAGCAGTTCTTC
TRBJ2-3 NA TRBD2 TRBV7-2 CASSLGILAGVQYF TGTGCCAGCAGCTTAGGAATCCTAGCGGGAGTTCAGTATTTT
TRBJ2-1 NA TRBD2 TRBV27 CATGLARGILAEQFF TGTGCCACCGGACTAGCGAGAGGGATCTTGGCTGAGCAGTTCTTC
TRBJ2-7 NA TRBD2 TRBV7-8 CASSLMSGRAGEQYF TGTGCCAGCAGCTTAATGAGCGGGAGGGCCGGCGAGCAGTACTTC
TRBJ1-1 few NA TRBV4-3 CASSRMNTEAFF TGCGCCAGCAGCCGAATGAACACTGAAGCTTTCTTT